This T cell receptor (beta chain) was sequenced for a study of cytomegalovirus exposure and HLA in healthy donors. The study's findings and limits: Reportedly, diagnosis of cytomegalovirus status by the classifier showed high specificity and sensitivity. There were around 160 TCR beta chains listed as cytomegalovirus-associated.

PCR primers comprised 60 Vbeta and 13 Jbeta primers. Sequencing was performed with immunoSEQ multiplex PCR; in TCRdb, only in-frame clones are kept and a portion is missing. The sample lists about 240,000 clones; about 86% were seen once. Turning to this clone: Its antigen is undetermined.

Germline assignment: CDR1 LNHNV and CDR2 YYDKDF (reference sequence). V was shortened by 0 bases and J by 0 bases, with 8 bases between the two germline ends. The CDR3 contains 15 residues. The gene calls are TRBV15 and TRBJ1-1, with TRBD1 as a possible D gene (5 bases). Sequencing was carried out using PBMCs. This receptor was taken from a woman aged 55-69 years in good health and CMV-seropositive. In nucleotides, the CDR3 is TGTGCCACCAGCAGAGAGGGGGGACTGAACACTGAAGCTTTCTTT. Amino acid sequence: CATSREGGLNTEAFF. The full variable domain, with the rest looked up from reference TRBV15 and TRBJ1-1, is DAMVIQNPRYQVTQFGKPVTLSCSQTLNHNVMYWYQQKSSQAPKLLFHYYDKDFNNEADTPDNFQSRRPNTSFCFLDIRSPGLGDTAMYLCATSREGGLNTEAFFGQGTRLTVV.